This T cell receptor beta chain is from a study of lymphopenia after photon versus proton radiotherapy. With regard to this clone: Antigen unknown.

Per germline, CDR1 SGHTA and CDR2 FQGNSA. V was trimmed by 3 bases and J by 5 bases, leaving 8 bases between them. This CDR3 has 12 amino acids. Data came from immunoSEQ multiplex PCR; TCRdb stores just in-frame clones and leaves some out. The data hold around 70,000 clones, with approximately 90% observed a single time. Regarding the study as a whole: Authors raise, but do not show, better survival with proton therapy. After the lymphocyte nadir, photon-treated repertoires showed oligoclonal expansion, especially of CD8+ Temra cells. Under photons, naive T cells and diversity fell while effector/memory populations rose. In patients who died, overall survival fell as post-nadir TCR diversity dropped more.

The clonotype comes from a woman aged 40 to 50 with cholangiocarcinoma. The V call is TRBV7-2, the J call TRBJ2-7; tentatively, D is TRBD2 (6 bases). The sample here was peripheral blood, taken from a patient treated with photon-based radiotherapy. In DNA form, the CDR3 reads TGTGCCAGCAGCTTGTGGGGGGACGAGCAGTACTTC. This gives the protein CASSLWGDEQYF.